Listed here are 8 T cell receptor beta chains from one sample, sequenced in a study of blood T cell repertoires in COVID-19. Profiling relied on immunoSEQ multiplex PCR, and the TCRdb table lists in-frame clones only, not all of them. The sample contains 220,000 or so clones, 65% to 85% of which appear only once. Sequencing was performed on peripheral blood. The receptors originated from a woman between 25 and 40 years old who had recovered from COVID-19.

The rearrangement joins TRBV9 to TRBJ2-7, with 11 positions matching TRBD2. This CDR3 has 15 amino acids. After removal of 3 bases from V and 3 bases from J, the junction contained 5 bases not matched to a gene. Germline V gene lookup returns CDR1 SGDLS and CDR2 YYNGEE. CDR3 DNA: TGTGCCAGCAGCGGAGGACTAGCGGGCTTCTACGAGCAGTACTTC. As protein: CASSGGLAGFYEQYF.

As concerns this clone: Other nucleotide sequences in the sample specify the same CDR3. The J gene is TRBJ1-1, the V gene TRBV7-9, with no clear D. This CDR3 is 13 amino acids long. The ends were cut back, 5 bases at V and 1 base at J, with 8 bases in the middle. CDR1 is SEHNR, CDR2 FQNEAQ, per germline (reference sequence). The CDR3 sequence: CASSPTGNTEAFF. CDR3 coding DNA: TGTGCCAGCAGCCCGACGGGGAACACTGAAGCTTTCTTT.

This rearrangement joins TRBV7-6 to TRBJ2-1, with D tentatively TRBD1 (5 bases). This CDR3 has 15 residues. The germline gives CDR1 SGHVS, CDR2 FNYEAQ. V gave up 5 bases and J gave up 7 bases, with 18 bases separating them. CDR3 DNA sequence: TGTGCCAGCAGCCTAAGACAGAGTGTAGGGAATGAGCAGTTCTTC. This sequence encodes CASSLRQSVGNEQFF.

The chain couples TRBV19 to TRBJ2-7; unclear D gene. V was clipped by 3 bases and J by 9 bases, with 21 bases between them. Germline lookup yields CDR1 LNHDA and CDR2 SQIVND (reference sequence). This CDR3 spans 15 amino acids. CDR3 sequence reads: CASSIGSGFSAAQYF. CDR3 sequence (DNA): TGTGCCAGTAGTATCGGTTCCGGCTTCTCCGCGGCGCAGTACTTC.

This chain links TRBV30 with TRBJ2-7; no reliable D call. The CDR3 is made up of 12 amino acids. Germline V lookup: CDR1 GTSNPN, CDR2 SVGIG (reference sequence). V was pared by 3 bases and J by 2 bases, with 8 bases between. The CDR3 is CAWSAETYEQYF. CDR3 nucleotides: TGTGCCTGGAGCGCCGAGACCTACGAGCAGTACTTC.

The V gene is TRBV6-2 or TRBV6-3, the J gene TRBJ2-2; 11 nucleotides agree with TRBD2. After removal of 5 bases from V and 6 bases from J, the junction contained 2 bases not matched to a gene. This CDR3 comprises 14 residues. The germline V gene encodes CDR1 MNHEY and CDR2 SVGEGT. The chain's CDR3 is CASSQLAGAGELFF. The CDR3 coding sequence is TGTGCCAGCAGTCAACTAGCGGGAGCCGGGGAGCTGTTTTTT.

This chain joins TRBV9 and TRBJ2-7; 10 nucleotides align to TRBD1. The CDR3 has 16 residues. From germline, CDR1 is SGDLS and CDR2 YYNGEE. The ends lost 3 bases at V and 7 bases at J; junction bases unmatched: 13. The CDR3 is CASSEGPDRGREEQYF. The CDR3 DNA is TGTGCCAGCAGCGAGGGACCTGACAGGGGGCGCGAAGAGCAGTACTTC.

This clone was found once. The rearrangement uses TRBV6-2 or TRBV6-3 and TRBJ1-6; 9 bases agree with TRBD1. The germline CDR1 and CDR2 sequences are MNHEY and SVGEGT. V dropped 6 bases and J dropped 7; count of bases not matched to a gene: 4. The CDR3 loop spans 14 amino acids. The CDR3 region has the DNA TGTGCCAGCAGCCTACAGGGGGCAAATTCACCCCTCCACTTT. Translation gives CASSLQGANSPLHF.